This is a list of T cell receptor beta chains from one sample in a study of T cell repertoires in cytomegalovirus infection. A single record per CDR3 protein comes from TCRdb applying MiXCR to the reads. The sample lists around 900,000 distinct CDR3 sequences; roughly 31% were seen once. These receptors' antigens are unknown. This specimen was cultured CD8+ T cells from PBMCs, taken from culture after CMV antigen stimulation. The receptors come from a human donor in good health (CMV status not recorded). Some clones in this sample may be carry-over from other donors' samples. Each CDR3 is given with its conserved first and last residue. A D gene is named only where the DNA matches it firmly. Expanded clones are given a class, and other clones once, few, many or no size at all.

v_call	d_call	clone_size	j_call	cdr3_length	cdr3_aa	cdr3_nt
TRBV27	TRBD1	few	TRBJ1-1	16	CASSLIQGTGNTEAFF	TGTGCCAGCAGTTTAATACAGGGGACAGGGAACACTGAAGCTTTCTTT
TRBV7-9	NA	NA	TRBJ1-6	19	CASTLRQVDQSSYNSPLHF	TGTGCCAGCACCCTTCGGCAGGTCGATCAGAGCTCCTATAATTCACCCCTCCACTTT
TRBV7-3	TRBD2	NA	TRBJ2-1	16	CANSLSSGNSYNEQFF	TGTGCCAACAGCCTATCTAGCGGTAACTCCTACAATGAGCAGTTCTTC
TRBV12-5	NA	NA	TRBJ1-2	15	CASGPPGGLNYGYTF	TGTGCTAGTGGCCCCCCGGGGGGCCTTAACTATGGCTACACCTTC
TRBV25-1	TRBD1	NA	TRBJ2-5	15	CASSDPDRGQETQYF	TGTGCCAGCAGTGACCCCGACAGGGGACAAGAGACCCAGTACTTC
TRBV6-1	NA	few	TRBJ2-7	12	CASSEATYEQYF	TGTGCCAGCAGTGAAGCAACCTACGAGCAGTACTTC
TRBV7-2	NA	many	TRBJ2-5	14	CASSPLAGRETQYF	TGTGCCAGCAGCCCGCTAGCAGGGAGAGAGACCCAGTACTTC
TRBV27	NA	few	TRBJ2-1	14	CASSFGYVATEQFF	TGTGCCAGCAGTTTCGGATACGTCGCCACTGAGCAGTTCTTC
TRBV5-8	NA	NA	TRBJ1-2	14	CASSWEDRYYGYTF	TGTGCCAGCAGCTGGGAGGACAGATACTATGGCTACACCTTC
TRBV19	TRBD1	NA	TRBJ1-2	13	CASTLPGGGGYTF	TGTGCCAGTACCCTCCCGGGAGGGGGCGGCTACACCTTC
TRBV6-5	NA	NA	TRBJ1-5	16	CASSKGPSISNQPQHF	TGTGCCAGCAGTAAAGGCCCTTCTATTAGCAATCAGCCCCAGCATTTT
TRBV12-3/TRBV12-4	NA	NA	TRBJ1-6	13	CASFLLGRSPLHF	TGTGCCAGCTTCCTCTTGGGGAGATCACCCCTCCACTTT